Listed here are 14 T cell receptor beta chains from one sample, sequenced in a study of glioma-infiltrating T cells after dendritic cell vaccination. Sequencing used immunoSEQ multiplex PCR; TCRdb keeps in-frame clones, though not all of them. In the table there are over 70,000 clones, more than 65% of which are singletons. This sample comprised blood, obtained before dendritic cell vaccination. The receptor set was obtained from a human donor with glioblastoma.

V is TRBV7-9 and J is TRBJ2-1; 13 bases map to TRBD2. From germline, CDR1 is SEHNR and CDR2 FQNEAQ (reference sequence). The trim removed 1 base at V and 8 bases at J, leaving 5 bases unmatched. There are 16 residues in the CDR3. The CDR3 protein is CASSLVGLAGVDEQFF. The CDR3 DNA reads TGTGCCAGCAGCTTAGTTGGACTAGCGGGAGTGGATGAGCAGTTCTTC.

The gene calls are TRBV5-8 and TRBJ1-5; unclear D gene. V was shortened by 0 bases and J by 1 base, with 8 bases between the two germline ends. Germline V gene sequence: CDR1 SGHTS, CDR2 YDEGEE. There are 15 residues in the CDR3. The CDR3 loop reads CASSLDIFSNQPQHF. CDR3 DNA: TGTGCCAGCAGCTTGGACATCTTCAGCAATCAGCCCCAGCATTTT.

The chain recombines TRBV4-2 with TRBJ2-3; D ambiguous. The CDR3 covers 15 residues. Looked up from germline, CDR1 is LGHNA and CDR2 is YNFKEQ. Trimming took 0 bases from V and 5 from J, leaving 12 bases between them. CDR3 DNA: TGTGCCAGCAGCCAAGAATTTAGTGGCGGAGATACGCAGTATTTT. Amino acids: CASSQEFSGGDTQYF.

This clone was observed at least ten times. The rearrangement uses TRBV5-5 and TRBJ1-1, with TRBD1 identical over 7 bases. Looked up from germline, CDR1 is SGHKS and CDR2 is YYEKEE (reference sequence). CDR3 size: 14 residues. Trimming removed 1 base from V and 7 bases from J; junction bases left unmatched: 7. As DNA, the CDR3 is TGTGCCAGCAGCTTGACCTTAGGACAGGTTGAAGCTTTCTTT. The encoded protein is CASSLTLGQVEAFF.

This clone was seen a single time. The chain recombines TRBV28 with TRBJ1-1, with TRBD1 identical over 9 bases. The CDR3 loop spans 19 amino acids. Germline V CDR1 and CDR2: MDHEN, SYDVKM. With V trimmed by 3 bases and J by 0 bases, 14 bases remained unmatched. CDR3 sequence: CASSLEQPGQGSLNTEAFF. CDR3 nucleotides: TGTGCCAGCAGTTTGGAGCAACCGGGACAGGGATCCCTGAACACTGAAGCTTTCTTT.

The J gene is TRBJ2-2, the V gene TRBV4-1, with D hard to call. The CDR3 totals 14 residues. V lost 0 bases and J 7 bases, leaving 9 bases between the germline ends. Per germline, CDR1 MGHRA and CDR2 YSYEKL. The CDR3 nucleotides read TGCGCCAGCAGCCAAGACGGGTGGGTCGGGGAGCTGTTTTTT. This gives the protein CASSQDGWVGELFF.

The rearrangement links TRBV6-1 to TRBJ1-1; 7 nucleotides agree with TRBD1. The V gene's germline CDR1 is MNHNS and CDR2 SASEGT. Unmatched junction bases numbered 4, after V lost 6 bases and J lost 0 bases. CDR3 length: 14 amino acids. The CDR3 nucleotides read TGTGCCAGCAGGATGGACAGGATGAACACTGAAGCTTTCTTT. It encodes CASRMDRMNTEAFF.

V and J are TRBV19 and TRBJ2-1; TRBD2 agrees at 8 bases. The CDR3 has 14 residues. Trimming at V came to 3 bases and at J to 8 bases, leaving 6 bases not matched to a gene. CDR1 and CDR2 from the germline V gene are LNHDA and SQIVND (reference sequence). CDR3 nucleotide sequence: TGTGCCAGTAGTATTCCCGGGAGGGACGATGAGCAGTTCTTC. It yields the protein CASSIPGRDDEQFF. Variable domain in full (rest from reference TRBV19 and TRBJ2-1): DGGITQSPKYLFRKEGQNVTLSCEQNLNHDAMYWYRQDPGQGLRLIYYSQIVNDFQKGDIAEGYSVSREKKESFPLTVTSAQKNPTAFYLCASSIPGRDDEQFFGPGTRLTVL.

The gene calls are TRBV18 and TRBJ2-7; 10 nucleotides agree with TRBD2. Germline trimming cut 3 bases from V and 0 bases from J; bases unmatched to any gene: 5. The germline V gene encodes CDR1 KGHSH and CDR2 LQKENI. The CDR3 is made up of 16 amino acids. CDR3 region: CASSPGLAVNSYEQYF. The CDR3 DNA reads TGTGCCAGCTCACCCGGACTAGCGGTTAACTCCTACGAGCAGTACTTC.

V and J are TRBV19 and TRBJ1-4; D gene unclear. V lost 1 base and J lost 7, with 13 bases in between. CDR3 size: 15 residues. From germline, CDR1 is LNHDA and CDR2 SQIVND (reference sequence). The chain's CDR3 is CASSIGGSPGEKLFF. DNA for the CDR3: TGTGCCAGTAGTATAGGAGGCAGCCCCGGTGAAAAACTGTTTTTT. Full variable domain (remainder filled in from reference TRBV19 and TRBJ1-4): DGGITQSPKYLFRKEGQNVTLSCEQNLNHDAMYWYRQDPGQGLRLIYYSQIVNDFQKGDIAEGYSVSREKKESFPLTVTSAQKNPTAFYLCASSIGGSPGEKLFFGSGTQLSVL.

The CDR3: CASSLQGRGEQYV. CDR3 sequence (DNA): TGCGCCAGCAGCTTACAAGGTCGGGGGGAGCAGTACGTC. V usage is TRBV5-1 and J usage is TRBJ2-7, with a weak D call TRBD2 (6 bases). Trimming pared 2 bases from V and 7 bases from J, leaving 13 bases between. Germline loops: CDR1 SGHRS, CDR2 YFSETQ. The CDR3 has 13 residues.

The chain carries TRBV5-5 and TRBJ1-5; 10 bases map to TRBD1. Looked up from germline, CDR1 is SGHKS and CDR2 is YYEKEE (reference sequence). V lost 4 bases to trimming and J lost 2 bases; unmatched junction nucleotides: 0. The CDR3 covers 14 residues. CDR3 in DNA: TGTGCCAGCAGCGGGACAGGGGGCAATCAGCCCCAGCATTTT. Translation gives CASSGTGGNQPQHF.

In DNA, the CDR3 is TGTGCCAGCAGCACTGACAGACGCTCTGGAAACACCATATATTTT. Its protein product is CASSTDRRSGNTIYF. The chain joins TRBV11-2 to TRBJ1-3, with TRBD1 as a possible D gene (5 bases). The CDR3 loop spans 15 amino acids. The germline gives CDR1 SGHAT, CDR2 FQNNGV. The V end was cut by 5 bases, the J end by 0 bases, with 11 bases between.

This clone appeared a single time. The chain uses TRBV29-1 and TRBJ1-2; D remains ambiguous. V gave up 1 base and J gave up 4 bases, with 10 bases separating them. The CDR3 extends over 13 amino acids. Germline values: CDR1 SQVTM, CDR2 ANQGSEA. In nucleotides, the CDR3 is TGCAGCGTTGAAGGCCAGATTTTCTATGGCTACACCTTC. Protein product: CSVEGQIFYGYTF. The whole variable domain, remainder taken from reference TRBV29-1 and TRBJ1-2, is SAVISQKPSRDICQRGTSLTIQCQVDSQVTMMFWYRQQPGQSLTLIATANQGSEATYESGFVIDKFPISRPNLTFSTLTVSNMSPEDSSIYLCSVEGQIFYGYTFGSGTRLTVV.